This TCR beta chain was identified during a study of shared clonotypes between healthy human individuals. Study-wide points: Researchers sampled only blood; tissue repertoires likely differ. Non-shared clonotypes showed lower generation probabilities than clonotypes common to all four donors.

This was a deep-level run. Generated by immunoSEQ multiplex PCR, the TCRdb table keeps only in-frame clones and is missing some. Of a few million clones in the sample, about 92% were seen once. In regard to this clone: The target antigen is unknown.

With 3 bases removed from V and 6 bases from J, the gap between germline ends came to 18 bases. This CDR3 comprises 16 residues. The germline V gene has CDR1 LGHNA and CDR2 YSLEER. The chain recombines TRBV4-3 with TRBJ2-1, with D possibly TRBD1 on 6 matching bases. The TCR sequence derives from a man younger than 35 in good health. Some clones in this sample may be carry-over from other donors' samples. Sequenced material: naive CD4+ T cells from PBMCs. Subset meaning: CD45RA+ positively selected. In DNA, the CDR3 is TGCGCCAGCAGCCACCTCCCAGCGGTGGGGGCCAATGAGCAGTTCTTC. Its translation is CASSHLPAVGANEQFF.